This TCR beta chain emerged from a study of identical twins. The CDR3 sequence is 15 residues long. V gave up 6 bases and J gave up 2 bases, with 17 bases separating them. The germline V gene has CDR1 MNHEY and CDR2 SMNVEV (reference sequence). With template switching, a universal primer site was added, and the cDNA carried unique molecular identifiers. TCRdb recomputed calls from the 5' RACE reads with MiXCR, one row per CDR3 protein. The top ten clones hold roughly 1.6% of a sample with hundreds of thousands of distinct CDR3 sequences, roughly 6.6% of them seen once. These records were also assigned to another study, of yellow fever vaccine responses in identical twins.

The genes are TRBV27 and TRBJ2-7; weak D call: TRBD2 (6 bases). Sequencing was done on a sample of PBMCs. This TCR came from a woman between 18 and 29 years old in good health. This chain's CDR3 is CASSLSLREPYEQYF. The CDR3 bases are TGTGCCAGCAGCCTCTCTTTGCGGGAACCCTACGAGCAGTACTTC.